This is a list of T cell receptor beta chains from one sample in a study of blood T cell repertoires in COVID-19. The table came from immunoSEQ multiplex PCR; TCRdb's copy has only in-frame clones and leaves some out. There are 70,000 to 100,000 clones in the sample; about 88% occur only once, and roughly 2.8% lies in the top ten. Sequencing was carried out using peripheral blood. The receptor source for this set is a woman of 80 years or more with acute or convalescent COVID-19. Both conserved end residues are trimmed from each CDR3. A D gene is named only where the DNA matches it firmly.

d_gene | v_gene | CDR3aa
NA | TRBV5-1 | ASSSFGGQPQH
TRBD1 | TRBV30 | ASEGAPSGNTIY
TRBD1 | TRBV6-5 | ATRTGGRTEAF
TRBD2 | TRBV6-2/TRBV6-3 | ASSYSVLAGLETQY
TRBD2 | TRBV29-1 | STKETSPTDTQY
NA | TRBV29-1 | SVGGFKDSTISYEQY
NA | TRBV15 | ATSRDQTDTDTQY
NA | TRBV27 | ASRSGTSSYEQY
NA | TRBV10-3 | AITQRGEGTGELF
NA | TRBV11-2 | ASSLYGEAAF
NA | TRBV7-2 | ASSSDWSSYNEQF
NA | TRBV29-1 | SVEVGGDGYT
NA | TRBV5-1 | ASSLGTQPSGANVLT
TRBD1 | TRBV11-1 | ASSQGTGGAYNEQF
NA | TRBV24-1 | ATSDARGTDTQY
NA | TRBV2 | ASSEKSTPDTQY
TRBD1 | TRBV5-1 | ASSLGQGQETQY
TRBD2 | TRBV7-8 | ASGGWLAGVSAQETQY
TRBD2 | TRBV19 | ASSVLAGEGYEQY
NA | TRBV25-1 | ASNLAAGPPEQY
NA | TRBV3-1/TRBV3-2 | ASSPTGHNSPLH
TRBD1 | TRBV18 | ASSTLGQGAYEQY
NA | TRBV19 | ASSIWGDTEAF
NA | TRBV5-1 | ASSVLAQETQY
NA | TRBV19 | ASSLQTPQETQY
TRBD2 | TRBV4-3 | ASSQDVSGSSEQY
NA | TRBV7-2 | ASGGWSYEQY
NA | TRBV9 | ASSPSGEMETQY
NA | TRBV7-3 | ASSLRGGYNEQF
TRBD2 | TRBV7-2 | ASSLGLAPDTQY
TRBD1 | TRBV28 | ASSSRTGGNDEKLF
TRBD1 | TRBV5-4 | ASSLGRTGAYYEQY
TRBD1 | TRBV29-1 | SVWTGFNTEAF
NA | TRBV18 | ASSRGSEAF
NA | TRBV12-5 | ASGWTGSYEQY
TRBD1 | TRBV5-6 | ASMDAGGQPQH
NA | TRBV19 | ASSMPGSVNYGYT
NA | TRBV4-3 | ASSSDRYSNQPQH
TRBD2 | TRBV3-1/TRBV3-2 | ASSLGLAAYEQY
TRBD1 | TRBV6-6 | ASRTGTGTYEQY
NA | TRBV6-5 | ASSYKRASEQY
NA | TRBV5-1 | ASRPTGSNYGYT
TRBD1 | TRBV5-1 | ASSLDRGRATNEKLF
NA | TRBV11-1 | ASRGTGSYNEQF
NA | TRBV5-1 | ASSLDRGWGASPLH
TRBD1 | TRBV29-1 | SVEGQGIGYT
NA | TRBV10-3 | AITPQRNRDTGELF
NA | TRBV6-2/TRBV6-3 | ASSQDGLYGYT
NA | TRBV15 | ATSREKGLGGTEAF
NA | TRBV6-5 | ASRVSNTEAF
NA | TRBV24-1 | ATSWGVGETQY
NA | TRBV9 | ASSELASSYNEQF
NA | TRBV29-1 | SVEIVNEKLF